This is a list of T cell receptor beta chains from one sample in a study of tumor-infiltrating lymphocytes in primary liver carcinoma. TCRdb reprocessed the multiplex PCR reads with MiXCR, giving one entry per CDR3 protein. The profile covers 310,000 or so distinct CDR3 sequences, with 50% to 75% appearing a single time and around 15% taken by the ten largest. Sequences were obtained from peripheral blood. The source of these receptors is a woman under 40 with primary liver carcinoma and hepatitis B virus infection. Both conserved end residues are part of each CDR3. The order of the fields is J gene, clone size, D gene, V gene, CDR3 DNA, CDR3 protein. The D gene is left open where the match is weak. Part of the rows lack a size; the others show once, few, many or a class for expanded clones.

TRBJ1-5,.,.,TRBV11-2,TGTGCCAGCAGCTTAGATCGTGCTCGACAACACCAGCATTTT,CASSLDRARQHQHF
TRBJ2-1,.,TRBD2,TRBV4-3,TGTACCGGCAGCCAAGAAGGCGGGAGGGCAGAGGGTGAGCAGTTCTTC,CTGSQEGGRAEGEQFF
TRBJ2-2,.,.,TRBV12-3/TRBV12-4,TGTGCCAGCAGTTCATCTTGGACTCCCGGGGAGCTGTTTTTT,CASSSSWTPGELFF
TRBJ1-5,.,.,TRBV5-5,TGTGCCAGCAGCCCCGATGGGGATCAGCCCCAGCATTTT,CASSPDGDQPQHF
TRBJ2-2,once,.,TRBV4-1,TGCGCCAGTAGCCGGCGACTAGACTTCGGCACCGGGGAGCTGTTTTTT,CASSRRLDFGTGELFF
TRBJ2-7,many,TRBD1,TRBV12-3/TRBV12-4,TGTGCCAGCAGTTCCACGACAGGGGTAGGCGAGCAGTACTTC,CASSSTTGVGEQYF
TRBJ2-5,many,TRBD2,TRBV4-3,TGCGCCAGCAGCGACTCTAGCGGGAGTGAGACCCAGTACTTC,CASSDSSGSETQYF
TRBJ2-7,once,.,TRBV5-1,TGCACCAGCAGCTTCCAGGGGCCCCCCTACGAGCAGTACTTC,CTSSFQGPPYEQYF
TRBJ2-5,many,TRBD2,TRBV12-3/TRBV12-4,TGTGCCAGCATGCGGAAGGGAGGGGCCTTCCAAGAGACCCAGTACTTC,CASMRKGGAFQETQYF
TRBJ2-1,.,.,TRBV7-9,TGTGCCAGCGGCCTACTAGAGGCCAATGAGCAGTTCTTC,CASGLLEANEQFF
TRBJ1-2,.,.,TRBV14,TGTGCCAGCAGCCAATCGGGCCTCACCAACTATGGCTACACCTTC,CASSQSGLTNYGYTF
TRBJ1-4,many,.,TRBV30,TGTGCCTGGAGCGTCCTTCGGGAAAAACTGTTTTTT,CAWSVLREKLFF
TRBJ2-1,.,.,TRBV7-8,TGTGCCAGCAGCTCCGGACAGACCTACAATGAGCAGTTCTTC,CASSSGQTYNEQFF
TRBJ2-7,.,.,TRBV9,TGTGCCAGCAGCCAGACCATAAGCTCCTACGAGCAGTACTTC,CASSQTISSYEQYF
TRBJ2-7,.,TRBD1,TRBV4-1,TGCGCCAGCAGCCGAGAAAGACGGGACAGCTCCTACGAGCAGTACTTC,CASSRERRDSSYEQYF
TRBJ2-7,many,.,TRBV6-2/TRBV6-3,TGTGCCAGCATGAGCATAGGTGGTTACGAGCAGTACTTC,CASMSIGGYEQYF
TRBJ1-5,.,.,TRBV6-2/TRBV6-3,TGTGCCAGCATCAAGGCCTCTTGGGGCGTCGATCAGCCCCAGCATTTT,CASIKASWGVDQPQHF
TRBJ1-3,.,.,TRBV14,TGTGCCAGCAGCCAGGTCGGGGGAAACACCATATATTTT,CASSQVGGNTIYF
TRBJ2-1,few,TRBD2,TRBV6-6,TGTGCCAGCAGTTTGGGACTAGAAGAGTTCTTC,CASSLGLEEFF
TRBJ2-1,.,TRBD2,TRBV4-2,TGTGCCAGCAGCCAAGGGCCGGGACTAGTGTCCAATGAGCAGTTCTTC,CASSQGPGLVSNEQFF
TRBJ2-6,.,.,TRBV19,TGTGCCAGTAGCGATGGGGCCGGGGCCAACGTCCTGACTTTC,CASSDGAGANVLTF
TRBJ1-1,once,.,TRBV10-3,TGTGCCATCAGTGAGGAGGGGGGGGTGGTCACTGAAGCTTTATTT,CAISEEGGVVTEALF
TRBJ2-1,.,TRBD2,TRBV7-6,TGTGCCAGCAGCTTCTCCGGGAGGAATGAGCAGTTCTTC,CASSFSGRNEQFF
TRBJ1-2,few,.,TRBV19,TGTGCCAGCACTGGGACTGGGAACTATGGCTACACCTTC,CASTGTGNYGYTF
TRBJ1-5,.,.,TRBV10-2,TGCGCCAGCAGTGAAAAGGGAACGGCTCAGCCCCAGCATTTT,CASSEKGTAQPQHF
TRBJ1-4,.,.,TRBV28,TGTGCTAGCAGTTTACATGGTCTAGTTGAAAAACTGTTTTTT,CASSLHGLVEKLFF
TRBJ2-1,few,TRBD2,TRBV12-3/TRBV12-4,TGTGCCAGCAGTTTCGCACTAGCGCTTTACAATGAGCAGTTCTTC,CASSFALALYNEQFF
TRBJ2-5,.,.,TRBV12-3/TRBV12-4,TGTGCCAGCAGAGATAAAGGGAAAGAGACCCAGTACTTC,CASRDKGKETQYF
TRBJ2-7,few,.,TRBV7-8,TGTGCCAGCAGCCGGCTGACTTACTACGAGCAGTACTTC,CASSRLTYYEQYF
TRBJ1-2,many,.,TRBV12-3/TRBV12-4,TGTGCCAGCAGCCTTTCCCGGGGGGAAGGCTACACCTTC,CASSLSRGEGYTF
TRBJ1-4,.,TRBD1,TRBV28,TGTGCCAGCATCTCGACAGGGCGAACTGAAAGACTGTTTTTT,CASISTGRTERLFF
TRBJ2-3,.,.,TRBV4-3,TGCGCCAGCAGCCAGAGGATAACCGGAGATACGCATTATTTT,CASSQRITGDTHYF
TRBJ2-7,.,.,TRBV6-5,TGTGCCAGGTCCTCCCCGGGAAGCTCCTACGAGCAGTACTTC,CARSSPGSSYEQYF
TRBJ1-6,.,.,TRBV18,TGTGTCAGTTTGGGCCAGCCCAATTCACCCCTCCACTTT,CVSLGQPNSPLHF
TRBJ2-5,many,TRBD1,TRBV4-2,TGTGCCAGCAGTCCTCTTACAGGGGCTCGTCTGGAGACCCAGTACTTC,CASSPLTGARLETQYF
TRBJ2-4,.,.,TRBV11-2,TGTGCTAGCAGCTTTACAAGGGTCAAAAACATTCAGTACTTC,CASSFTRVKNIQYF
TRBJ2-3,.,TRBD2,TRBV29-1,TGCAGCCTTGACGTGGTAGCGGGAGCCCCAGATACGCAGTATTTT,CSLDVVAGAPDTQYF
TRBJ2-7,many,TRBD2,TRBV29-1,TGCAGCGTTGGACTAGCGGGAAATAAAGGCGAGCAGTACTTC,CSVGLAGNKGEQYF
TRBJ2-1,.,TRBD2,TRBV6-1,TGTGCCAGCAGGACTGCCGGGACTAGTTTCTACAATGAGCAGTTCTTC,CASRTAGTSFYNEQFF